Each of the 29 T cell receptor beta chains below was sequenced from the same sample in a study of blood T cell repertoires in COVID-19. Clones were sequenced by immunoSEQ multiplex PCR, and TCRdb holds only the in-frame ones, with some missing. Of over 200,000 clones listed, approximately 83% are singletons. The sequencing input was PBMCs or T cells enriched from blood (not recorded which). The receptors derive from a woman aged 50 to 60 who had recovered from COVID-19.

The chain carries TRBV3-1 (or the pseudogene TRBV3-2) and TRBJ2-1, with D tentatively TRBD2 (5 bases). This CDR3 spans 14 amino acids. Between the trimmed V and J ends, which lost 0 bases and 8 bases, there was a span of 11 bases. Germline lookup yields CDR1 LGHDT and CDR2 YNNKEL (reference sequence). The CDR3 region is CASSQEYGIYEQFF. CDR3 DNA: TGTGCCAGCAGCCAAGAGTACGGGATCTATGAGCAGTTCTTC.

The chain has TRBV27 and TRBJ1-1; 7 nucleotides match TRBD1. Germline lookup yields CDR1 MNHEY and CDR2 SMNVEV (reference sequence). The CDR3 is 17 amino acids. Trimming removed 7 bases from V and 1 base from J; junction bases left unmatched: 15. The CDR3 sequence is CASKHRGPSLGNTEAFF. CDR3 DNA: TGTGCCAGCAAACACAGGGGTCCCTCTTTAGGGAACACTGAAGCTTTCTTT.

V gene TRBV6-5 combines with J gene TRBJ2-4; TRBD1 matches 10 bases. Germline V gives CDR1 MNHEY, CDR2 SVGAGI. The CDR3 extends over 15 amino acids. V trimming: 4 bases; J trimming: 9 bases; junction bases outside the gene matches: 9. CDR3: CASSSGGQGSAIQYF. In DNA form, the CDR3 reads TGTGCCAGCAGTTCCGGGGGACAGGGGTCGGCCATTCAGTACTTC.

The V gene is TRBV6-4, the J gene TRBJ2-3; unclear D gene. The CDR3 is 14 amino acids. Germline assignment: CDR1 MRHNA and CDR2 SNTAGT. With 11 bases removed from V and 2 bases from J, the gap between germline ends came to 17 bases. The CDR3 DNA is TGTGCCTGCCGCGGAGAGACTTTCACAGATACGCAGTATTTT. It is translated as CACRGETFTDTQYF.

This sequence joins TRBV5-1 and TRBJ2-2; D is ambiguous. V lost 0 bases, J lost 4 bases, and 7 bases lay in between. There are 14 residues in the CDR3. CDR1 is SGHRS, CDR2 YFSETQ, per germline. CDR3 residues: CASSLAVSTGELFF. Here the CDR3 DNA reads TGCGCCAGCAGCTTGGCTGTCTCCACCGGGGAGCTGTTTTTT. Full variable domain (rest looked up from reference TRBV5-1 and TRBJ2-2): KAGVTQTPRYLIKTRGQQVTLSCSPISGHRSVSWYQQTPGQGLQFLFEYFSETQRNKGNFPGRFSGRQFSNSRSEMNVSTLELGDSALYLCASSLAVSTGELFFGEGSRLTVL.

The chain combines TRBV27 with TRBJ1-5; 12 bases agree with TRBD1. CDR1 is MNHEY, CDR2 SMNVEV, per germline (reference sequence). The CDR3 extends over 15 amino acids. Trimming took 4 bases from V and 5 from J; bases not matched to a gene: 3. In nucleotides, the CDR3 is TGTGCCAGCAGTTCGGGACAGGGGGCCGATCAGCCCCAGCATTTT. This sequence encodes CASSSGQGADQPQHF.

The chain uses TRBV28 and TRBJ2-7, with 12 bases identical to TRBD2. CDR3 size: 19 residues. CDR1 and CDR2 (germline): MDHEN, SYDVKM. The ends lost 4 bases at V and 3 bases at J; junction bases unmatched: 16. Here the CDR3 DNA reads TGTGCCAGCAGTTCAGTCAGCCCGACTAGCGGGAGAAGGAGCTACGAGCAGTACTTC. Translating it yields CASSSVSPTSGRRSYEQYF.

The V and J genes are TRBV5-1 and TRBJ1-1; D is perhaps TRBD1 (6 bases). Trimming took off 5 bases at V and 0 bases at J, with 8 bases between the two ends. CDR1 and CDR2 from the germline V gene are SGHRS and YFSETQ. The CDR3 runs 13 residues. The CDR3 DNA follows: TGCGCCAGCAGAGAGGGGGTGAACACTGAAGCTTTCTTT. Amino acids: CASREGVNTEAFF.

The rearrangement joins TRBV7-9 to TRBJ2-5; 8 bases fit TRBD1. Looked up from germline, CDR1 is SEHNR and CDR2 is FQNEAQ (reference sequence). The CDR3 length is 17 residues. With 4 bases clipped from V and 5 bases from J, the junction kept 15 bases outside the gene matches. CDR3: CASSSPDGAGGRETQYF. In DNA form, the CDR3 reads TGTGCCAGCAGCTCGCCAGACGGAGCAGGGGGCAGGGAGACCCAGTACTTC.

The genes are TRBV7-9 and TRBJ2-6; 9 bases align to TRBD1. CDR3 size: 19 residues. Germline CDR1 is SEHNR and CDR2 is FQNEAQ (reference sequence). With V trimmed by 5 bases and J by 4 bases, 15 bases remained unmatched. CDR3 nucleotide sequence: TGTGCCAGCAGCCCCCAGACTTTACAGGGGGCGTACGGGGCCAACGTCCTGACTTTC. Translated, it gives CASSPQTLQGAYGANVLTF.

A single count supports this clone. The chain's CDR3 is CASSQIILRARAAMNTEAFF. CDR3 nucleotides: TGCGCCAGCAGCCAAATAATCTTGCGGGCGCGGGCGGCGATGAACACTGAAGCTTTCTTT. The V gene is TRBV4-1, the J gene TRBJ1-1; D is uncertain. CDR1 MGHRA and CDR2 YSYEKL come from the germline V gene. V was shortened by 2 bases and J by 0 bases, with 25 bases between the two germline ends. The CDR3 runs to 20 residues.

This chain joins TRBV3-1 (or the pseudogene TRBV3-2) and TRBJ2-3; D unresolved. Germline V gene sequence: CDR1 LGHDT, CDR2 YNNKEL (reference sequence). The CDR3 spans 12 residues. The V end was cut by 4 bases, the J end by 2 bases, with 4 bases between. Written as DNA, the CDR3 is TGTGCCAGCAGCCTTATCACAGATACGCAGTATTTT. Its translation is CASSLITDTQYF.

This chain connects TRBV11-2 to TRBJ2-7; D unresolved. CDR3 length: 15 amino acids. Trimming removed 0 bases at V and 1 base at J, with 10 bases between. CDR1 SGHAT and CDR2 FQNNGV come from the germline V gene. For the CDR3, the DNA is TGTGCCAGCAGCTTAGATCCGCATCTATCCTACGAGCAGTACTTC. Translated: CASSLDPHLSYEQYF.

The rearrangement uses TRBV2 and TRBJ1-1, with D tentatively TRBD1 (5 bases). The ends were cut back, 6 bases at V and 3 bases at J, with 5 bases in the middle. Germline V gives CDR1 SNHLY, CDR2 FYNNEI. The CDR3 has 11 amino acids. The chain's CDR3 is CASRGDTEAFF. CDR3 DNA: TGTGCCAGCAGAGGGGACACTGAAGCTTTCTTT.

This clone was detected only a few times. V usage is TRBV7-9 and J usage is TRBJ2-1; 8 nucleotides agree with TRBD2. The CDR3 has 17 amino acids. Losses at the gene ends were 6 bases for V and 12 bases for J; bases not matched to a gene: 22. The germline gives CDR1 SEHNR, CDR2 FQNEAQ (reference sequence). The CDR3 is CASRPPIRAGAGTGQFF. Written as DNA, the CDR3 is TGTGCCAGCAGACCCCCCATACGAGCGGGGGCGGGTACCGGGCAGTTCTTC.

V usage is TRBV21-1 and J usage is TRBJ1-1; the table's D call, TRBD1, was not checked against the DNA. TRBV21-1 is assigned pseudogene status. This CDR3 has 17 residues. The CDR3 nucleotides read TGTGCCAGCAGCGGCCAGACAGGGGATAGTTTTGTTCCTGAAGCTTTCTTT. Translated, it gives CASSGQTGDSFVPEAFF.

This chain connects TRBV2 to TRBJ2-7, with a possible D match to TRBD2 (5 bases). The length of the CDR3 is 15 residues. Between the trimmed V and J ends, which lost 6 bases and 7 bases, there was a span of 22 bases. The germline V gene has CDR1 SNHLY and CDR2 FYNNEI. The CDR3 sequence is CASRGTAADWGEQYF. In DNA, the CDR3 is TGTGCCAGCAGAGGAACAGCGGCAGATTGGGGAGAGCAGTACTTC.

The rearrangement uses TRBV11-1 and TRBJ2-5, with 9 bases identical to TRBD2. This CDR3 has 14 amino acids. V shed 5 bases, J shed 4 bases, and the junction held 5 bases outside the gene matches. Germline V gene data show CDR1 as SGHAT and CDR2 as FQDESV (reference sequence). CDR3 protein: CASSPIAGAETQYF. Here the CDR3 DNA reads TGTGCCAGCAGCCCAATAGCGGGAGCAGAGACCCAGTACTTC.

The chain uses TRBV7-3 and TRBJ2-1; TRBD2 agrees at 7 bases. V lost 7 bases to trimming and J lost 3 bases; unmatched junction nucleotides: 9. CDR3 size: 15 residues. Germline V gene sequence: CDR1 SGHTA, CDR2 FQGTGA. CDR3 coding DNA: TGTGCCAGCAACCCCCTGGGCGGGAGCTACAATGAGCAGTTCTTC. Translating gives CASNPLGGSYNEQFF.

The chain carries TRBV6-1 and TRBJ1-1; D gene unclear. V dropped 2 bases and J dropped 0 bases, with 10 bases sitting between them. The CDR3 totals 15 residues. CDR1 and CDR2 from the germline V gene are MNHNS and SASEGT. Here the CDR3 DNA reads TGTGCCAGCAGTGAATTATATAGCTTGAACACTGAAGCTTTCTTT. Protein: CASSELYSLNTEAFF.

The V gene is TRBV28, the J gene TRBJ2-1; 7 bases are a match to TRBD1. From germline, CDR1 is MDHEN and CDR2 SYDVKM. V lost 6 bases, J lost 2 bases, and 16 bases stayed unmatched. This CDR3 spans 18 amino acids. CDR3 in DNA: TGTGCCAGCAGCACGGCGTATTTGACAGGGCGCACCTACAATGAGCAGTTCTTC. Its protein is CASSTAYLTGRTYNEQFF.

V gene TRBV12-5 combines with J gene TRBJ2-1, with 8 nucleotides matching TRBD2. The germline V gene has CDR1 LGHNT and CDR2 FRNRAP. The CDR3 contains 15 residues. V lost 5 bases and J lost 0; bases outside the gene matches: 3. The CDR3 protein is CASGPGTSSYNEQFF. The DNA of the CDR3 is TGTGCTAGTGGTCCCGGGACTAGCTCCTACAATGAGCAGTTCTTC.

CDR3 residues: CASRFQLAGEYEQYF. The CDR3 DNA reads as TGCGCCAGCAGGTTCCAACTAGCGGGAGAGTACGAGCAGTACTTC. The rearrangement uses TRBV5-1 and TRBJ2-7, with 11 bases matching TRBD2. Per the germline V gene, CDR1 is SGHRS and CDR2 is YFSETQ. V dropped 5 bases and J dropped 4; count of bases not matched to a gene: 8. This CDR3 has 15 residues.

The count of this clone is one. In DNA form, the CDR3 reads TGTGCCAGCAGTTTTCCTATGACAGGGGGCACAGATACGCAGTATTTT. Translated, it gives CASSFPMTGGTDTQYF. This chain links TRBV27 with TRBJ2-3, with TRBD1 identical over 8 bases. CDR1 is MNHEY, CDR2 SMNVEV, per germline (reference sequence). Unmatched junction bases numbered 6, after V lost 3 bases and J lost 1 base. The CDR3 consists of 16 residues.

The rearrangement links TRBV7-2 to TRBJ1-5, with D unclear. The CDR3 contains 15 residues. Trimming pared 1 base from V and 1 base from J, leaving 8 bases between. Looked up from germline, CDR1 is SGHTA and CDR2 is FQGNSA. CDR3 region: CASSLVGVSNQPQHF. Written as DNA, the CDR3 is TGTGCCAGCAGCTTAGTCGGGGTAAGCAATCAGCCCCAGCATTTT.

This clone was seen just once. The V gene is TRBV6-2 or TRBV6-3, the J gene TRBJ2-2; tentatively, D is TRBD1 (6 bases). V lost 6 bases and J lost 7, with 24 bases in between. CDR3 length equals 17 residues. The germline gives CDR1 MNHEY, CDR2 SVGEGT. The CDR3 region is CASSPVLIGRGDGELFF. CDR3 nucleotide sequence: TGTGCCAGCAGCCCTGTCTTAATCGGCAGGGGAGACGGGGAGCTGTTTTTT.

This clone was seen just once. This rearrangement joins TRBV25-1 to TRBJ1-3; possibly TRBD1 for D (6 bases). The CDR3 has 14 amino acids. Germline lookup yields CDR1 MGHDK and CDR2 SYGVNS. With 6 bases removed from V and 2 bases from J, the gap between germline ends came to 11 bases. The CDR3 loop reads CASSSGHAGNTIYF. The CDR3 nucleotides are TGTGCCAGCAGCTCGGGACACGCTGGAAACACCATATATTTT.

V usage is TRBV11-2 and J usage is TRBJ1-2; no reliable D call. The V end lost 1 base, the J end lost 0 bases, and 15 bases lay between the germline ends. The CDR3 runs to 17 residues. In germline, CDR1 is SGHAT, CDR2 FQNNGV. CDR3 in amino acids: CASSLAHGLVPNYGYTF. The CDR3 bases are TGTGCCAGCAGCTTAGCCCACGGGTTAGTTCCTAACTATGGCTACACCTTC.

The CDR3 sequence: CASSQRQLSYEQYF. DNA for the CDR3: TGTGCCAGCAGCCAAAGACAGTTATCCTACGAGCAGTACTTC. This sequence joins TRBV3-1 (or the pseudogene TRBV3-2) and TRBJ2-7; TRBD1 might be the D (5 bases). Germline CDR1 is LGHDT and CDR2 is YNNKEL (reference sequence). This CDR3 has 14 residues. Between the trimmed V and J ends, which lost 2 bases and 1 base, there was a span of 9 bases.